A selection of T cell receptor beta chains follows, all from one sample in a study of blood T cells in healthy people across ages. TCRdb redid the calling of the 5' RACE reads with MiXCR, one entry per CDR3 protein. Of approximately 960,000 distinct CDR3 sequences listed, roughly 28% were seen once; the top ten hold 10%. These same data were also listed under a study on T cells of mothers and their children.

Sequencing used blood. These TCRs come from a woman in her thirties or forties in good health. Each CDR3 is given with its conserved first and last residue. The D gene is left open where the match is weak. Clone size is shown for a subset of rows, as once, few, many or a class of expanded clone.

>TRBV10-3|TRBJ1-1|-|-
CAISAGTRYTEAFF
TGTGCCATCAGTGCAGGGACGCGTTACACTGAAGCTTTCTTT
>TRBV27|TRBJ2-7|-|TRBD1
CARSPGTVYEQYF
TGTGCCCGCAGTCCGGGGACAGTCTACGAGCAGTACTTC
>TRBV12-3/TRBV12-4|TRBJ2-7|many|-
CASSFVGIEQYF
TGTGCCAGCAGTTTCGTGGGCATCGAGCAGTACTTC
>TRBV11-2|TRBJ2-1|few|-
CASSNREGGSYNEQFF
TGTGCCAGCAGCAACAGGGAAGGTGGCTCCTACAATGAGCAGTTCTTC
>TRBV29-1|TRBJ2-5|medium-sized|-
CSVEDLRGKETQYF
TGCAGCGTTGAAGATTTACGGGGTAAAGAGACCCAGTACTTC
>TRBV20-1|TRBJ2-3|-|TRBD2
CSALSGDSTDTQYF
TGCAGTGCCCTTAGCGGGGACAGCACAGATACGCAGTATTTT
>TRBV27|TRBJ1-4|-|-
CASTGRVDEKLFF
TGTGCCAGCACGGGCAGGGTTGACGAAAAACTGTTTTTT
>TRBV28|TRBJ2-1|-|TRBD2
CASTTRRSGLAGGLYNEQFF
TGTGCCAGCACCACGAGGAGATCGGGACTAGCGGGGGGGCTTTACAATGAGCAGTTCTTC
>TRBV9|TRBJ1-2|few|-
CASSDSQGYYGYTF
TGTGCCAGCAGCGATTCTCAGGGGTACTATGGCTACACCTTC
>TRBV2|TRBJ2-7|-|TRBD1
CASRRQGSNTDTQYF
TGTGCCAGCAGGCGACAGGGGTCGAACACAGATACGCAGTACTTC
>TRBV27|TRBJ2-7|-|-
CASSLTGPYGQYF
TGTGCCAGCAGTTTGACAGGTCCCTACGGGCAGTACTTC
>TRBV5-4|TRBJ2-7|many|-
CASSFKGAYEQYF
TGTGCCAGCAGCTTTAAAGGGGCCTACGAGCAGTACTTC
>TRBV28|TRBJ2-1|few|TRBD1
CASSSSGTGGYNEQFF
TGTGCCAGCAGTTCGTCCGGGACAGGGGGCTACAATGAGCAGTTCTTC
>TRBV27|TRBJ1-1|few|-
CASSRSGTEAFF
TGTGCCAGCAGTCGATCTGGGACTGAAGCTTTCTTT
>TRBV30|TRBJ2-5|-|-
CAWIKRGTQETQYF
TGTGCCTGGATTAAAAGGGGGACGCAAGAGACCCAGTACTTC
>TRBV4-2|TRBJ1-2|-|TRBD1
CASSQDLTGAGGYTF
TGTGCCAGCAGCCAAGACCTCACAGGGGCAGGAGGCTACACCTTC
>TRBV10-3|TRBJ1-6|few|TRBD1
CAIRGDSANSPLHF
TGTGCCATCAGAGGGGACAGCGCTAATTCACCCCTCCACTTT
>TRBV5-1|TRBJ2-3|-|TRBD2
CASSLGATSITDTQYF
TGCGCCAGCAGCTTGGGTGCGACTAGCATCACAGATACGCAGTATTTT
>TRBV18|TRBJ2-1|many|-
CASSPTARGGSYNEQFF
TGTGCCAGCTCACCAACCGCGAGAGGGGGCTCCTACAATGAGCAGTTCTTC
>TRBV20-1|TRBJ1-1|-|-
CSARGTDKIMNTEAFF
TGCAGTGCTAGAGGGACAGACAAAATCATGAACACTGAAGCTTTCTTT
>TRBV29-1|TRBJ2-4|many|TRBD1
CSARRPGGTKNIQYF
TGCAGCGCCCGACGGCCAGGGGGTACCAAAAACATTCAGTACTTC
>TRBV7-9|TRBJ2-7|few|-
CASSFLSREQYF
TGTGCCAGCAGCTTCTTATCTCGCGAGCAGTACTTC
>TRBV20-1|TRBJ2-5|many|-
CSARDSGHPQETQYF
TGCAGTGCTAGAGACAGCGGCCATCCTCAAGAGACCCAGTACTTC
>TRBV6-4|TRBJ2-3|-|-
CASSELPWGATYTQYF
TGTGCCAGCAGTGAGCTCCCGTGGGGTGCCACTTATACGCAGTATTTT
>TRBV7-9|TRBJ2-5|-|-
CASSLPGPETQYF
TGTGCCAGCAGCCTCCCGGGACCAGAGACCCAGTACTTC
>TRBV28|TRBJ1-1|-|-
CASITGGYTEAFF
TGTGCCAGTATCACGGGAGGATACACTGAAGCTTTCTTT
>TRBV20-1|TRBJ1-2|-|-
CGAHGFYTF
TGCGGTGCCCACGGATTCTACACCTTC
>TRBV7-9|TRBJ2-7|many|TRBD1
CASSRTGTIGYEQYF
TGTGCCAGCAGCCGGACAGGTACTATAGGCTACGAGCAGTACTTC
>TRBV25-1|TRBJ2-5|many|TRBD1
CASTPGQGPKETQYF
TGTGCCAGCACTCCCGGACAGGGACCCAAAGAGACCCAGTACTTC
>TRBV10-3|TRBJ2-6|many|-
CAISESTRSGANVLTF
TGTGCCATCAGTGAGTCGACTCGCTCTGGGGCCAACGTCCTGACTTTC
>TRBV5-5|TRBJ2-5|many|-
CASRLYFDKETQYF
TGTGCCAGCAGGCTCTATTTTGACAAAGAGACCCAGTACTTC
>TRBV15|TRBJ2-7|many|-
CATSSQLAPHEQYF
TGTGCCACCAGTTCCCAGCTAGCTCCTCACGAGCAGTACTTC
>TRBV30|TRBJ1-4|few|TRBD1
CAWSAGTGGSEKLFF
TGTGCCTGGAGCGCCGGGACAGGGGGCAGTGAAAAACTGTTTTTT
>TRBV6-2/TRBV6-3|TRBJ2-5|-|TRBD2
CASSALAGQETQYF
TGTGCCAGCAGTGCCCTAGCGGGCCAAGAGACCCAGTACTTC
>TRBV5-1|TRBJ2-7|-|-
CASSLETGSAYEQYF
TGCGCCAGCAGCTTGGAAACAGGGAGCGCCTACGAGCAGTACTTC
>TRBV6-6|TRBJ1-2|few|-
CASAQTQWAYGYTF
TGTGCCAGCGCACAGACACAATGGGCCTATGGCTACACCTTC
>TRBV5-1|TRBJ2-3|few|-
CASSLAQGVLDTQYF
TGCGCCAGCAGCTTGGCCCAGGGAGTTTTAGATACGCAGTATTTT
>TRBV20-1|TRBJ1-6|many|TRBD1
CSARDRGGSYNSPLHF
TGCAGTGCTAGGGACAGGGGGGGGTCCTATAATTCACCCCTCCACTTT
>TRBV6-5|TRBJ2-3|few|TRBD2
CASSYESGGMAQYF
TGTGCCAGCAGTTACGAGAGCGGGGGGATGGCGCAGTATTTT
>TRBV6-1|TRBJ2-1|many|-
CASSEGGAAYNEQFF
TGTGCCAGCAGTGAAGGGGGGGCGGCCTACAATGAGCAGTTCTTC
>TRBV7-3|TRBJ2-2|-|TRBD2
CASSRTSTGERFF
TGTGCCAGCAGCAGGACTAGCACCGGGGAGCGGTTTTTT
>TRBV5-1|TRBJ1-2|-|-
CASSLVGATETIRHGYTF
TGCGCCAGCAGCTTGGTGGGGGCTACAGAGACCATCCGCCATGGCTACACCTTC
>TRBV7-8|TRBJ2-1|-|TRBD1
CASSLEWDSGNEQFF
TGTGCCAGCAGCTTAGAATGGGACAGCGGCAATGAGCAGTTCTTC
>TRBV27|TRBJ1-5|-|-
CASSLTPQHF
TGTGCCAGCAGTTTAACGCCCCAGCATTTT
>TRBV29-1|TRBJ1-2|many|-
CSVESRDYGYTF
TGCAGCGTTGAGAGCAGGGACTATGGCTACACCTTC
>TRBV12-3/TRBV12-4|TRBJ2-3|-|-
CASSSPLLVGVGTDTQYF
TGTGCCAGCAGTTCTCCCCTTTTGGTGGGGGTCGGCACAGATACGCAGTATTTT
>TRBV24-1|TRBJ2-2|many|TRBD1
CATSDTWTGAMTTGELFF
TGTGCCACCAGTGATACCTGGACAGGGGCCATGACCACCGGGGAGCTGTTTTTT
>TRBV6-6|TRBJ2-7|-|-
CASSYSMGESYEQYF
TGTGCCAGCAGTTACTCGATGGGGGAGTCCTACGAGCAGTACTTC
>TRBV24-1|TRBJ2-2|few|-
CATSDPRGRHTGELFF
TGTGCCACCAGTGATCCCAGGGGGAGGCACACCGGGGAGCTGTTTTTT
>TRBV20-1|TRBJ2-7|-|-
CSARKWESGYEQYF
TGCAGTGCTAGGAAGTGGGAATCCGGCTACGAGCAGTACTTC